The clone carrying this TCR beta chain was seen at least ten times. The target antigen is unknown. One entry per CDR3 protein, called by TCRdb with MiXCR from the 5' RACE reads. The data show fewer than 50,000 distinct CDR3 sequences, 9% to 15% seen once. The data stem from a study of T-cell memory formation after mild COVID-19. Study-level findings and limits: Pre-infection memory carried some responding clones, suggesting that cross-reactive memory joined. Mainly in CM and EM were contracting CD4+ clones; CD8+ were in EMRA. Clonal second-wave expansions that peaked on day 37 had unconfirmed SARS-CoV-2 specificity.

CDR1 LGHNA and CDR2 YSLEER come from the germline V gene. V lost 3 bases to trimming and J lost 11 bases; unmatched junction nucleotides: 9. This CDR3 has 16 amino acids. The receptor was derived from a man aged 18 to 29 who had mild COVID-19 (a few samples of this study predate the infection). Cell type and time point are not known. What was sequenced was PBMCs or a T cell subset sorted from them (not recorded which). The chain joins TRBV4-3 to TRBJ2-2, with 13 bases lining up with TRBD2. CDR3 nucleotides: TGCGCCAGCAGCCATTCTACTAGCGGGGGGGCCTACGAGCTGTTTTTT. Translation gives CASSHSTSGGAYELFF.